This T cell receptor (beta chain) was observed in a study of blood T cell repertoires in COVID-19. Study in general: Acute and convalescent COVID-19 samples came from the United States, Italy and Spain. PBMCs, B-cell-depleted T cells, or T cells were the source of the cDNA or gDNA that made up the material.

Trimming shortened V by 0 bases and J by 5 bases, and 8 bases separated the two germline ends. From germline, CDR1 is LGHDT and CDR2 YNNKEL (reference sequence). The CDR3 consists of 14 residues. Methods used by the authors: Amplification of reference gene primers was used by the study to estimate nucleated cell counts. Using immunoSEQ multiplex PCR, the repertoire was profiled, and TCRdb retains in-frame clones only, with some absent. V, J and clone size reflect that table, while D and trimming were determined from the DNA. The sample includes 100,000 to 150,000 clones, 80% to 85% seen only once; the top ten take about 12%.

The TCR comes from a woman in her thirties who had recovered from COVID-19. V usage is TRBV3-1 (or the pseudogene TRBV3-2) and J usage is TRBJ1-5; no firm D call. The source material was peripheral blood. In DNA, the CDR3 is TGTGCCAGCAGCCAAGATACAAATTATCAGCCCCAGCATTTT. Its translation is CASSQDTNYQPQHF.